The present TCR beta chain was sequenced within a study of T cells in Graves' hyperthyroidism and ophthalmopathy. The CDR3 consists of 18 residues. Deletions cut 1 base from V and 4 bases from J, with 22 bases between. Germline V CDR1 and CDR2: DFQATT, SNEGSKA (reference sequence). Notes on this clonotype: The CDR3 does not end in the conserved phenylalanine or tryptophan, so this is likely a read error.

Not enrolled were patients with uncontrolled infection, other autoimmune disease, pregnancy or lactation. Researchers amplified the TCR beta CDR3 regions from RNA transcripts. Initially, a first-round RT-PCR of the TCR CDR3 employed the HTBI primer set. Via MiXCR, TCRdb re-called the multiplex PCR reads, giving one row per CDR3 protein. The sample contains 45,000 to 55,000 distinct CDR3 sequences, 45% to 65% of which appear only once. The chain recombines TRBV20-1 with TRBJ2-2, with D possibly being TRBD2 (10 bases). The origin of this receptor is a man aged 18 to 35 with Graves' hyperthyroidism. Input material: peripheral blood or thyroid tissue (not recorded which). Here the CDR3 reads CSARVAGGGTGSTGELFL. CDR3 sequence (DNA): TGCAGTGCTAGAGTAGCGGGAGGTGGGACAGGGTCCACCGGGGAGCTGTTTCTT.